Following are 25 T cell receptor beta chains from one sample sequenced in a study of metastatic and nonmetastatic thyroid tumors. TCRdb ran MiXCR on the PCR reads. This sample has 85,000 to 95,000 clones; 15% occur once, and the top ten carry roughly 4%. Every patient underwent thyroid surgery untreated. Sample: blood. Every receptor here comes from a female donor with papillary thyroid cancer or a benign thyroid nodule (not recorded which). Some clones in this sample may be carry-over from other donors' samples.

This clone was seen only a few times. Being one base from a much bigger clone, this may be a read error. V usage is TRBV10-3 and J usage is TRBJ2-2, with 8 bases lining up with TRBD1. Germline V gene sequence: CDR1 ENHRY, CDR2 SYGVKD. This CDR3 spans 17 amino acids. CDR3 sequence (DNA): TGTGCCATCAGTGGGACAGGGTTCCCTTCGAACAACGGGGAGCTGTTTTTT. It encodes CAISGTGFPSNNGELFF.

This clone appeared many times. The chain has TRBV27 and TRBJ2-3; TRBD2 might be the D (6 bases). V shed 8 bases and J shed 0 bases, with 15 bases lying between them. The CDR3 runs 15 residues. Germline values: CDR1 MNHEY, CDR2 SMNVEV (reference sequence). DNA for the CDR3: TGTGCCAGCGCTAGGGGCGGGGTTAGCACAGATACGCAGTATTTT. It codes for CASARGGVSTDTQYF.

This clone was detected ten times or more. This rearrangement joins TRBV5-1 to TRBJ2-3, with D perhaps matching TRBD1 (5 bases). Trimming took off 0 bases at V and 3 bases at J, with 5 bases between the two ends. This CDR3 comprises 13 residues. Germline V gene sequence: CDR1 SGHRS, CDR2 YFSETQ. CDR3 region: CASSLGQTDTQYF. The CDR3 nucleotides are TGCGCCAGCAGCTTGGGACAGACAGATACGCAGTATTTT.

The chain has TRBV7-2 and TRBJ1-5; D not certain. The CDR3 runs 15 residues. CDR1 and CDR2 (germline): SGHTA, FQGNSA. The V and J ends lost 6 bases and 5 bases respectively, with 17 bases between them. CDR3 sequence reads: CASRLSRVTYQPQHF. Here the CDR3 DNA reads TGTGCCAGCAGATTATCAAGGGTCACATATCAGCCCCAGCATTTT.

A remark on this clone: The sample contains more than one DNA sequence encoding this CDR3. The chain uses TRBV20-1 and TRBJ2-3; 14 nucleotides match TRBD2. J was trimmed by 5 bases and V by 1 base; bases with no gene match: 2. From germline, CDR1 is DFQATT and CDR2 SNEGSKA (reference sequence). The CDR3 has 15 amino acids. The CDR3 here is CSARGLAGGQDTQYF. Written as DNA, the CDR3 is TGCAGTGCTAGAGGACTAGCGGGGGGGCAAGATACGCAGTATTTT.

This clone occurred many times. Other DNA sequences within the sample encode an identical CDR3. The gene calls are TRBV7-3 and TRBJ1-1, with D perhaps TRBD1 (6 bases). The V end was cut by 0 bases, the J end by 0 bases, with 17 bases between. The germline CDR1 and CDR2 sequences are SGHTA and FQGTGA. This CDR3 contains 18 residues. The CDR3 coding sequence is TGTGCCAGCAGCTTAACGGCTTTGGCAGGGGTGGTGAACACTGAAGCTTTCTTT. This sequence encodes CASSLTALAGVVNTEAFF.

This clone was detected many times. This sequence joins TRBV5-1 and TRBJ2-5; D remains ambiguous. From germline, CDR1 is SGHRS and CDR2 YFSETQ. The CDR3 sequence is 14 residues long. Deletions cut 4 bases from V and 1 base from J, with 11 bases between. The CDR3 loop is CASSPRQVQETQYF. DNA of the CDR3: TGCGCCAGCAGCCCTCGACAAGTCCAAGAGACCCAGTACTTC.

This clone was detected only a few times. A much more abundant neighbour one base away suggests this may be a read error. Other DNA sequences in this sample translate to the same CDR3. CDR3 bases: TGTGCCAGCAGTTATAAGACAGGAGTGGCTCAGTACTTC. Its protein is CASSYKTGVAQYF. The V and J genes are TRBV27 and TRBJ2-4; D may be TRBD1 (6 bases). Germline V gene sequence: CDR1 MNHEY, CDR2 SMNVEV (reference sequence). Trimming removed 4 bases from V and 12 bases from J, with 16 bases in between. The CDR3 runs 13 residues.

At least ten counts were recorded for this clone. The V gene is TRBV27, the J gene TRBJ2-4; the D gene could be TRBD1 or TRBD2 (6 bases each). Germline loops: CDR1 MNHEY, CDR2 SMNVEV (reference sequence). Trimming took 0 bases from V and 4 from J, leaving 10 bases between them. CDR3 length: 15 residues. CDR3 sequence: CASSLSGGLKNIQYF. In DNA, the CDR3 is TGTGCCAGCAGTTTATCGGGGGGCTTGAAAAACATTCAGTACTTC.

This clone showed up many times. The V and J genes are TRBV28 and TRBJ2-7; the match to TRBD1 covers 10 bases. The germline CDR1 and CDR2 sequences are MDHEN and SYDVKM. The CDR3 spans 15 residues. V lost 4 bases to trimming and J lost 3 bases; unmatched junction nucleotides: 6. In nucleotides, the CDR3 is TGTGCCAGCAGTTCCTCGGACAGGGGGGGCTACGAGCAGTACTTC. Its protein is CASSSSDRGGYEQYF.

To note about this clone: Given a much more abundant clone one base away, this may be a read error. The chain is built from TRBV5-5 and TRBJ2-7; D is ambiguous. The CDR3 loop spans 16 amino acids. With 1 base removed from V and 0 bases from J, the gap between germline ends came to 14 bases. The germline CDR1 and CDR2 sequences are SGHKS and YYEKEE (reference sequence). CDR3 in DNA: TGTGCCAGCAGCTTGTTCGTAGAGGAGAGCTCCTACGAGCAGTACTTC. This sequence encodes CASSLFVEESSYEQYF.

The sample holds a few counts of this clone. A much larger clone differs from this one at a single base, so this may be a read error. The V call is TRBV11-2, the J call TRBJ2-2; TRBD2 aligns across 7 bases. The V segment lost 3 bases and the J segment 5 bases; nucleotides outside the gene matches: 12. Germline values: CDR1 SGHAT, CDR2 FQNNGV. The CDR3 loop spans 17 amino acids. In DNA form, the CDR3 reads TGTGCCAGCAGCTTTCCTCGAGCGGGGTCCCCAACCGGGGAGCTGTTTTTT. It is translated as CASSFPRAGSPTGELFF.

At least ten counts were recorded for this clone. CDR3 nucleotides: TGTGCCAGCAGCTTAGTTAAGGGGGGTTTCGCAGATACGCAGTATTTT. This sequence encodes CASSLVKGGFADTQYF. This chain links TRBV11-2 with TRBJ2-3; D is possibly TRBD1 or TRBD2 (6 bases each). Trimming stripped 1 base from V and 4 bases from J, with 15 bases between. The CDR3 sequence is 16 residues long. The germline V gene has CDR1 SGHAT and CDR2 FQNNGV.

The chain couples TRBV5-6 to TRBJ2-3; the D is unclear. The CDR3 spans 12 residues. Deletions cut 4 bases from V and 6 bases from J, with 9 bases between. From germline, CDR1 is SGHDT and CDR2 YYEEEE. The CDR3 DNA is TGTGCCAGCAGCCTGGCGGAGGATACGCAGTATTTT. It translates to CASSLAEDTQYF.

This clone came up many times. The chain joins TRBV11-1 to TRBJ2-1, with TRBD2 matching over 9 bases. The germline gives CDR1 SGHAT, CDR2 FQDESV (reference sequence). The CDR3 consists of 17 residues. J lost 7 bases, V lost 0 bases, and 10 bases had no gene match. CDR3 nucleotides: TGTGCCAGCAGCTTAGCAGGGGGACTAGCCCAAAGAAATGAGCAGTTCTTC. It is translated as CASSLAGGLAQRNEQFF.

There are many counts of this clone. The CDR3, as DNA: TGTGCCAGCTCACCTTCCGGGACTAGCACAGATACGCAGTATTTT. Translating it yields CASSPSGTSTDTQYF. The chain couples TRBV18 to TRBJ2-3; the D gene is possibly TRBD2 (6 bases). CDR3 length equals 15 residues. V was clipped by 3 bases and J by 0 bases, with 10 bases between them. Germline V gene lookup returns CDR1 KGHSH and CDR2 LQKENI.

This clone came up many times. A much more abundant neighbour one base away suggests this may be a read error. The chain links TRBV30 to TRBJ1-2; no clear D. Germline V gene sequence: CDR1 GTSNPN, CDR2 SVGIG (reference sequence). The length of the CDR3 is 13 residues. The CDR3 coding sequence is TGTGCCTGGCGAGGGAAAGAGGACTATGGCTACGCCTTC. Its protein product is CAWRGKEDYGYAF. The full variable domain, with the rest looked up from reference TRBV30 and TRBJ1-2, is SQTIHQWPATLVQPVGSPLSLECTVEGTSNPNLYWYRQAAGRGLQLLFYSVGIGQISSEVPQNLSASRPQDRQFILSSKKLLLSDSGFYLCAWRGKEDYGYAFGSGTRLTVV.

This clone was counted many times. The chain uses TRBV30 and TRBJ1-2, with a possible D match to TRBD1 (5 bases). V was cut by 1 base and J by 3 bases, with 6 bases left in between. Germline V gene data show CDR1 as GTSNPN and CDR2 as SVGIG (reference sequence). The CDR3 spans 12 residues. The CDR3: CAWSGGDYGYTF. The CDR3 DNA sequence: TGTGCCTGGAGTGGGGGGGACTATGGCTACACCTTC.

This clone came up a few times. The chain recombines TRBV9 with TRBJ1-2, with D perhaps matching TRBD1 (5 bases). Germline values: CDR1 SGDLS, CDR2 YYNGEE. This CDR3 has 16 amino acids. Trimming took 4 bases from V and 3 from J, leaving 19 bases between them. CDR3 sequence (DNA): TGTGCCAGCAGCAAACCGGGGGGTAGGGGAGACTATGGCTACACCTTC. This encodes CASSKPGGRGDYGYTF.

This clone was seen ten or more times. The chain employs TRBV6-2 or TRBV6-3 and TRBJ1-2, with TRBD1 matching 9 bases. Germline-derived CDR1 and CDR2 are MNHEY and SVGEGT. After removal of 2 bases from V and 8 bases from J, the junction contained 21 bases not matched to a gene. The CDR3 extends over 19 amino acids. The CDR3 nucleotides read TGTGCCAGCAGTTACCCACCCTCATCCGGGACAGGGACCCTCTGGGGCTACACCTTC. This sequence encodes CASSYPPSSGTGTLWGYTF.

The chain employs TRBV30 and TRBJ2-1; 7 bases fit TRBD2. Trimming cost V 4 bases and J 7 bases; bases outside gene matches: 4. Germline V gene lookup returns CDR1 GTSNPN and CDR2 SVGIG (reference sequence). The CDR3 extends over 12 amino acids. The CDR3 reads CAWKRDGNEQFF. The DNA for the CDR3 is TGTGCCTGGAAGCGGGATGGGAATGAGCAGTTCTTC.

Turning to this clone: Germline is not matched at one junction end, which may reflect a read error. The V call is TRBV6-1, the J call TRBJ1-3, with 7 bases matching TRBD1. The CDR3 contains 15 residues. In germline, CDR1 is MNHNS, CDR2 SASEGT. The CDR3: CASSRGQTRGNNIYF. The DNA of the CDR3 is TGTGCCAGCAGCCGGGGACAGACGAGGGGAAACAACATATATTTT.

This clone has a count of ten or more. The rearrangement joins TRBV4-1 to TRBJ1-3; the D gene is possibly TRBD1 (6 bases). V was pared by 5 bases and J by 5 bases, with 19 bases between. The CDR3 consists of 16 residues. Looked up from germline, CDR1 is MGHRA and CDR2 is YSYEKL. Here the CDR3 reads CASSVITGPSRNTIYF. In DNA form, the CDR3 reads TGCGCCAGCAGCGTTATAACAGGGCCGTCTAGAAACACCATATATTTT.

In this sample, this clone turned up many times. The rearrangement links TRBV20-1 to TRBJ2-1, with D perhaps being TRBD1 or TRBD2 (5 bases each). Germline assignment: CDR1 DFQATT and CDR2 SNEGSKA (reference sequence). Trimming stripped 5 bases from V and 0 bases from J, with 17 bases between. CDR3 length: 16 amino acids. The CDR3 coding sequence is TGCAGTGCTCCCCGGGGCGGCTCCCACTCCTACAATGAGCAGTTCTTC. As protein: CSAPRGGSHSYNEQFF.

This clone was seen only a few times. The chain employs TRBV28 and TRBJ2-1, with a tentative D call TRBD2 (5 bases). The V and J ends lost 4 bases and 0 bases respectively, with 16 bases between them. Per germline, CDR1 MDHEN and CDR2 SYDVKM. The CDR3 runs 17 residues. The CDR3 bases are TGTGCCAGCAGTTCCCGCTCTCTGGGGAGCTCCTACAATGAGCAGTTCTTC. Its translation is CASSSRSLGSSYNEQFF. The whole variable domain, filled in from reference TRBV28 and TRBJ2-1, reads DVKVTQSSRYLVKRTGEKVFLECVQDMDHENMFWYRQDPGLGLRLIYFSYDVKMKEKGDIPEGYSVSREKKERFSLILESASTNQTSMYLCASSSRSLGSSYNEQFFGPGTRLTVL.